One sample yielded the 22 T cell receptor beta chains listed below, sequenced in a study of PD-1 blockade in classical Hodgkin lymphoma. Exposure to brentuximab vedotin varied, and each patient had relapsed following autologous stem cell transplantation. Purification of CD4+ T cells from thawed PBMCs was achieved by magnetic negative selection. Here immunoSEQ multiplex PCR was the method, and the copy in TCRdb shows in-frame clones only, minus some. This sample yields about 27,000 clones, of which about three quarters are seen a single time; around 2.3% belongs to the top ten. The sample consisted of CD4+ T cells from blood, taken at baseline. These receptors originate from a human donor with classical Hodgkin lymphoma.

The chain carries TRBV27 and TRBJ1-1; D unresolved. V was trimmed by 6 bases and J by 1 base, leaving 18 bases between them. In germline, CDR1 is MNHEY, CDR2 SMNVEV (reference sequence). The CDR3 consists of 16 residues. CDR3 residues: CASRSTTQLGNTEAFF. CDR3 nucleotides: TGTGCCAGCAGATCTACGACCCAATTGGGGAACACTGAAGCTTTCTTT.

This clone came up once. The gene calls are TRBV30 and TRBJ2-5; the D gene is possibly TRBD2 (6 bases). Trimming shortened V by 3 bases and J by 1 base, and 9 bases separated the two germline ends. CDR1 is GTSNPN and CDR2 is SVGIG in the germline V gene (reference sequence). CDR3 size: 13 residues. The CDR3 spells CAWSREAQETQYF. CDR3 nucleotides: TGTGCCTGGAGCAGGGAGGCCCAAGAGACCCAGTACTTC. Full variable domain (rest looked up from reference TRBV30 and TRBJ2-5): SQTIHQWPATLVQPVGSPLSLECTVEGTSNPNLYWYRQAAGRGLQLLFYSVGIGQISSEVPQNLSASRPQDRQFILSSKKLLLSDSGFYLCAWSREAQETQYFGPGTRLLVL.

V usage is TRBV7-3 and J usage is TRBJ2-1; D is perhaps TRBD1 (6 bases). CDR1 SGHTA and CDR2 FQGTGA come from the germline V gene. V was trimmed by 2 bases and J by 8 bases, leaving 13 bases between them. The CDR3 consists of 14 residues. CDR3 protein: CASSLWTQGDEQFF. The CDR3 coding sequence is TGTGCCAGCAGCTTATGGACACAGGGAGATGAGCAGTTCTTC.

This chain connects TRBV18 to TRBJ2-7; TRBD1 matches 12 bases. After removal of 3 bases from V and 6 bases from J, the junction contained 6 bases not matched to a gene. The CDR3 has 15 amino acids. Germline V gives CDR1 KGHSH, CDR2 LQKENI. The CDR3 here is CASSPGDRGLSEQYF. The CDR3 nucleotides read TGTGCCAGCTCACCCGGGGACAGGGGGCTCAGCGAGCAGTACTTC.

The chain carries TRBV28 and TRBJ2-6, with a tentative D call TRBD2 (6 bases). The V gene's germline CDR1 is MDHEN and CDR2 SYDVKM. The CDR3 totals 17 residues. V was clipped by 7 bases and J by 0 bases, with 16 bases between them. The CDR3 here is CASNRVGEVSGANVLTF. CDR3 in DNA: TGTGCCAGCAACCGGGTAGGGGAGGTCTCTGGGGCCAACGTCCTGACTTTC.

This chain joins TRBV28 and TRBJ1-3; D call uncertain. The CDR3 is made up of 14 amino acids. V was clipped by 6 bases and J by 0 bases, with 9 bases between them. The germline V gene has CDR1 MDHEN and CDR2 SYDVKM. CDR3: CASRTYASGNTIYF. CDR3 coding DNA: TGTGCCAGCAGGACATACGCCTCTGGAAACACCATATATTTT.

In this sample, this clone turned up once. The J gene is TRBJ2-3, the V gene TRBV4-3, with 8 bases matching TRBD2. Trimming removed 0 bases from V and 5 bases from J; junction bases left unmatched: 4. CDR3 length: 15 amino acids. Germline V gives CDR1 LGHNA, CDR2 YSLEER. The CDR3 loop is CASSQDFGGGDTQYF. CDR3 in DNA: TGCGCCAGCAGCCAAGATTTCGGGGGGGGAGATACGCAGTATTTT.

The rearrangement joins TRBV28 to TRBJ2-1, with no clear D. Looked up from germline, CDR1 is MDHEN and CDR2 is SYDVKM. There are 16 residues in the CDR3. The V and J ends lost 6 bases and 10 bases respectively, with 25 bases between them. CDR3 in DNA: TGTGCCAGCAGGCCTATGGGTGAGAGGAGATTTAAAGAGCAGTTCTTC. Its protein is CASRPMGERRFKEQFF.

The chain uses TRBV14 and TRBJ1-2, with D maybe TRBD1 (5 bases). This CDR3 is built from 16 residues. V gave up 3 bases and J gave up 0 bases, with 14 bases separating them. Looked up from germline, CDR1 is SGHDN and CDR2 is FVKESK. The CDR3 reads CASSHQGVGANYGYTF. The CDR3 DNA is TGTGCCAGCAGCCACCAGGGAGTTGGGGCTAACTATGGCTACACCTTC. The full variable domain, in which reference TRBV14 and TRBJ1-2 provide the parts outside the CDR3, is EAGVTQFPSHSVIEKGQTVTLRCDPISGHDNLYWYRRVMGKEIKFLLHFVKESKQDESGMPNNRFLAERTGGTYSTLKVQPAELEDSGVYFCASSHQGVGANYGYTFGSGTRLTVV.

The chain uses TRBV29-1 and TRBJ2-5; TRBD1 might be the D (5 bases). V was shortened by 6 bases and J by 2 bases, with 25 bases between the two germline ends. Germline loops: CDR1 SQVTM, CDR2 ANQGSEA. The CDR3 loop spans 17 amino acids. CDR3 nucleotides: TGCAGCGTGCCTGAAACTCGGCAGGGAAGAGTTCAAGAGACCCAGTACTTC. Its translation is CSVPETRQGRVQETQYF. The whole variable domain, filled in from reference TRBV29-1 and TRBJ2-5, reads SAVISQKPSRDICQRGTSLTIQCQVDSQVTMMFWYRQQPGQSLTLIATANQGSEATYESGFVIDKFPISRPNLTFSTLTVSNMSPEDSSIYLCSVPETRQGRVQETQYFGPGTRLLVL.

The V and J genes are TRBV7-9 and TRBJ2-3, with 11 bases identical to TRBD2. V was pared by 2 bases and J by 4 bases, with 2 bases of the junction left unmatched. The CDR3 spans 15 residues. Germline loops: CDR1 SEHNR, CDR2 FQNEAQ (reference sequence). This chain's CDR3 is CASSLSSGGPDTQYF. The DNA for the CDR3 is TGTGCCAGCAGCTTATCTAGCGGGGGGCCAGATACGCAGTATTTT.

This chain uses TRBV20-1 with TRBJ2-5; D is unresolved. Germline CDR1 is DFQATT and CDR2 is SNEGSKA (reference sequence). CDR3 size: 11 residues. The V gene lost 7 bases and the J gene lost 3 bases, with 9 bases spanning the gap. CDR3 sequence: CSVGDEETQYF. The CDR3 bases are TGCAGTGTCGGAGACGAAGAGACCCAGTACTTC.

This chain connects TRBV9 to TRBJ2-3, with 8 bases matching TRBD2. V dropped 0 bases and J dropped 1; count of bases not matched to a gene: 4. This CDR3 is 16 amino acids long. Germline CDR1 is SGDLS and CDR2 is YYNGEE. CDR3 nucleotides: TGTGCCAGCAGCGTAGCTTTCGGGGGGGGCACAGATACGCAGTATTTT. The encoded protein is CASSVAFGGGTDTQYF.

The chain is built from TRBV7-2 and TRBJ1-2, with TRBD1 identical over 11 bases. CDR1 is SGHTA and CDR2 is FQGNSA in the germline V gene. V lost 5 bases and J lost 7; bases outside the gene matches: 12. CDR3 length: 16 residues. In DNA, the CDR3 is TGTGCCAGCAGCACACCATTCCTCGGGACAGGGGGTGGCTACACCTTC. This encodes CASSTPFLGTGGGYTF.

This sequence joins TRBV7-7 and TRBJ2-2; D gene unclear. This CDR3 region has 15 residues. CDR1 is SSHAT, CDR2 FNYEAQ, per germline (reference sequence). V was shortened by 5 bases and J by 5 bases, with 15 bases between the two germline ends. Here the CDR3 DNA reads TGTGCCAGCAGCACCCTTAGACCCGGAACCGGGGAGCTGTTTTTT. Translated, it gives CASSTLRPGTGELFF.

The chain joins TRBV2 to TRBJ2-2; unclear D gene. V was shortened by 4 bases and J by 4 bases, with 7 bases between the two germline ends. The CDR3 extends over 13 amino acids. From germline, CDR1 is SNHLY and CDR2 FYNNEI. Here the CDR3 DNA reads TGTGCCAGCAGTGTAGAAACCACCGGGGAGCTGTTTTTT. It is translated as CASSVETTGELFF.

The chain recombines TRBV5-5 with TRBJ1-1; D unclear. CDR3 length equals 12 residues. Germline CDR1 SGHKS, CDR2 YYEKEE (reference sequence). V lost 4 bases and J lost 5, with 9 bases in between. The CDR3 region has the DNA TGTGCCAGCAGCCTACCGGGAACTGAAGCTTTCTTT. It encodes CASSLPGTEAFF.

The rearrangement links TRBV19 to TRBJ1-5; weak D call: TRBD1 (5 bases). The V gene lost 3 bases and the J gene lost 5 bases, with 20 bases spanning the gap. There are 17 residues in the CDR3. CDR1 and CDR2 from the germline V gene are LNHDA and SQIVND (reference sequence). CDR3 in DNA: TGTGCCAGTAGTATGGGGCTTTTGAGGGCCGTTGATCAGCCCCAGCATTTT. Translated, it gives CASSMGLLRAVDQPQHF.

The gene calls are TRBV6-4 and TRBJ1-2; D call uncertain. The germline V gene encodes CDR1 MRHNA and CDR2 SNTAGT. This CDR3 has 15 residues. Trimming took 3 bases from V and 0 from J, leaving 11 bases between them. The CDR3 loop is CASSEGSGANYGYTF. In DNA form, the CDR3 reads TGTGCCAGCAGTGAAGGATCGGGAGCTAACTATGGCTACACCTTC.

The V gene is TRBV20-1, the J gene TRBJ1-1; D call uncertain. Deletions cut 2 bases from V and 2 bases from J, with 3 bases between. CDR1 is DFQATT and CDR2 is SNEGSKA in the germline V gene (reference sequence). This CDR3 region has 11 residues. The CDR3 DNA reads as TGCAGTGCTAGACCCAACACTGAAGCTTTCTTT. Its translation: CSARPNTEAFF.

The V and J genes are TRBV5-1 and TRBJ1-1; 9 bases align to TRBD1. CDR1 and CDR2 from the germline V gene are SGHRS and YFSETQ. The junction had 12 bases not matched to a gene; V was cut back by 4 bases and J by 5 bases. There are 16 residues in the CDR3. CDR3 amino acids: CASSQLYRQGGTEAFF. CDR3 nucleotides: TGCGCCAGCAGCCAGCTATATCGACAGGGGGGAACTGAAGCTTTCTTT.

The DNA of the CDR3 is TGTGCCAGTACCAACCTTGGGGAGGGGGAGACCCAGTACTTC. Protein sequence: CASTNLGEGETQYF. This chain connects TRBV19 to TRBJ2-5; TRBD2 matches 7 bases. Germline V gene data show CDR1 as LNHDA and CDR2 as SQIVND (reference sequence). The J segment lost 5 bases and the V segment lost 7 bases, leaving 10 bases of the junction unmatched. The CDR3 is 14 residues long.